This passage covers 27 T cell receptor beta chains from one sample sequenced in a study of T-cell reconstitution after alpha-beta-depleted transplantation in children. The library targeted TCRbeta and was prepared with unique molecular identifiers. MiXCR, applied by TCRdb to the PCR reads, yields one record per CDR3 protein. The sample has 450,000 to 600,000 distinct CDR3 sequences, around a third seen once. Sample: PBMCs from the stem cell graft donor, taken from the stem cell graft. The receptors derive from a human donor who donated a stem cell graft to a child with aplastic anemia.

The rearrangement uses TRBV27 and TRBJ2-1, with 7 bases lining up with TRBD1. Germline V gene lookup returns CDR1 MNHEY and CDR2 SMNVEV (reference sequence). V lost 7 bases, J lost 1 base, and 7 bases stayed unmatched. CDR3 length equals 15 residues. CDR3 sequence (DNA): TGTGCCAGCATGGGCAGGGGGTCGTCCTACAATGAGCAGTTCTTC. This translates into CASMGRGSSYNEQFF.

J is TRBJ1-2 and V is TRBV4-3, with TRBD1 identical over 7 bases. Looked up from germline, CDR1 is LGHNA and CDR2 is YSLEER. V was clipped by 1 base and J by 3 bases; unmatched bases: 11. The CDR3 has 17 amino acids. CDR3 residues: CASSQGVGVGTDYGYTF. CDR3 DNA sequence: TGCGCCAGCAGCCAAGGGGTGGGCGTCGGGACAGACTATGGCTACACCTTC.

This rearrangement joins TRBV7-2 to TRBJ1-4; D is perhaps TRBD1 (5 bases). Germline CDR1 reads SGHTA; CDR2 reads FQGNSA. V lost 5 bases and J lost 4, with 14 bases in between. This CDR3 is built from 15 residues. CDR3 coding DNA: TGTGCCAGCAGCCAGCAATGGGGGAGTAATGAAAAACTGTTTTTT. Amino acid sequence: CASSQQWGSNEKLFF.

This clonotype was detected only a few times. The chain couples TRBV12-3 or TRBV12-4 to TRBJ2-3; tentative D call: TRBD2 (5 bases). V lost 3 bases and J 2 bases, leaving 12 bases between the germline ends. CDR3 length equals 15 residues. The CDR3 here is CASSFGERYTDTQYF. The CDR3 DNA follows: TGTGCCAGCAGTTTCGGGGAACGGTACACAGATACGCAGTATTTT.

This clonotype turned up a few times. The chain uses TRBV10-3 and TRBJ2-2; possible D gene TRBD1, 5 bases. CDR1 and CDR2 (germline): ENHRY, SYGVKD. The CDR3 loop spans 17 amino acids. V was pared by 8 bases and J by 0 bases, with 19 bases between. The CDR3 region is CAIANPDSYPNTGELFF. CDR3 coding DNA: TGTGCCATCGCGAACCCAGACAGTTACCCGAACACCGGGGAGCTGTTTTTT.

This clonotype was observed a few times. The chain carries TRBV12-3 or TRBV12-4 and TRBJ1-1; D ambiguous. V was pared by 3 bases and J by 0 bases, with 5 bases between. The CDR3 totals 13 residues. The CDR3: CASSFMVNTEAFF. The CDR3 coding sequence is TGTGCCAGCAGTTTTATGGTGAACACTGAAGCTTTCTTT.

This rearrangement joins TRBV29-1 to TRBJ2-1, with a possible D match to TRBD2 (5 bases). This CDR3 spans 11 amino acids. CDR1 and CDR2 (germline): SQVTM, ANQGSEA. Trimming stripped 3 bases from V and 12 bases from J, with 12 bases between. The CDR3 here is CSVEEVGRQFF. CDR3 in DNA: TGCAGCGTTGAGGAGGTGGGGAGGCAGTTCTTC.

J is TRBJ2-7 and V is TRBV28; D gene uncertain. V shed 2 bases and J shed 0 bases, with 8 bases lying between them. From germline, CDR1 is MDHEN and CDR2 SYDVKM. This CDR3 spans 14 amino acids. The CDR3 region is CASSLTRISYEQYF. The CDR3 nucleotides read TGTGCCAGCAGTTTAACAAGGATCTCCTACGAGCAGTACTTC.

The rearrangement joins TRBV24-1 to TRBJ2-3; possibly TRBD1 or TRBD2 for D (5 bases each). In germline, CDR1 is KGHDR, CDR2 SFDVKD. There are 16 residues in the CDR3. Trimming removed 1 base at V and 4 bases at J, with 14 bases between. CDR3 coding DNA: TGTGCCACCAGTGATTTTGGGGGTTTATTTCCAGATACGCAGTATTTT. Its protein product is CATSDFGGLFPDTQYF.

This clonotype turned up a few times. V is TRBV29-1 and J is TRBJ2-5; tentative D call: TRBD1 (5 bases). CDR1 and CDR2 from the germline V gene are SQVTM and ANQGSEA. This CDR3 spans 14 amino acids. Deletions cut 3 bases from V and 2 bases from J, with 13 bases between. CDR3 nucleotide sequence: TGCAGCGTTGAGGGGCACCTCGGACAAGAGACCCAGTACTTC. It is translated as CSVEGHLGQETQYF.

V gene TRBV7-2 combines with J gene TRBJ2-2; 9 nucleotides align to TRBD2. With 1 base clipped from V and 0 bases from J, the junction kept 24 bases outside the gene matches. The CDR3 covers 24 residues. The germline V gene has CDR1 SGHTA and CDR2 FQGNSA. Here the CDR3 reads CASSLVAAGTLGSGRGANTGELFF. The CDR3 DNA reads as TGTGCCAGCAGCTTAGTCGCGGCAGGCACCCTCGGTAGCGGGAGAGGGGCGAACACCGGGGAGCTGTTTTTT.

This clonotype has just a few counts. This chain uses TRBV12-3 or TRBV12-4 with TRBJ2-6; TRBD2 aligns across 7 bases. This CDR3 region has 16 residues. V was pared by 3 bases and J by 2 bases, with 4 bases of the junction left unmatched. CDR3 residues: CASSFGAGAGANVLTF. For the CDR3, the DNA is TGTGCCAGCAGTTTTGGTGCGGGAGCTGGGGCCAACGTCCTGACTTTC.

This chain joins TRBV20-1 and TRBJ1-4, with TRBD1 matching over 11 bases. The CDR3 spans 23 residues. The trim removed 1 base at V and 1 base at J, leaving 23 bases unmatched. The germline CDR1 and CDR2 sequences are DFQATT and SNEGSKA (reference sequence). CDR3 amino acids: CSARVPPGQGVGVLCLTNEKLFF. CDR3 sequence (DNA): TGCAGTGCTAGAGTTCCCCCGGGACAGGGGGTAGGTGTTTTGTGTTTAACTAATGAAAAACTGTTTTTT.

The J gene is TRBJ1-2, the V gene TRBV7-2, with 9 bases fitting TRBD1. The length of the CDR3 is 16 residues. The V gene's germline CDR1 is SGHTA and CDR2 FQGNSA. The V and J ends lost 5 bases and 6 bases, in that order; junction bases with no gene match: 13. The CDR3 DNA reads TGTGCCAGCAGCGCAACACAGGGGGCGACATCCGATGGCTACACCTTC. It yields the protein CASSATQGATSDGYTF.

This clonotype was detected only a few times. V gene TRBV27 combines with J gene TRBJ2-1; TRBD1 might be the D (5 bases). V was clipped by 6 bases and J by 4 bases, with 10 bases between them. This CDR3 region has 13 residues. The V gene's germline CDR1 is MNHEY and CDR2 SMNVEV (reference sequence). CDR3 bases: TGTGCCAGCAGGCCCACAGGATACAATGAGCAGTTCTTC. This gives the protein CASRPTGYNEQFF.

This clonotype showed up just a few times. V usage is TRBV4-3 and J usage is TRBJ2-3; D possibly matches TRBD1 or TRBD2 (5 bases each). Trimming cost V 8 bases and J 7 bases, with 22 bases left between them. Germline lookup yields CDR1 LGHNA and CDR2 YSLEER. This CDR3 has 15 amino acids. Written as DNA, the CDR3 is TGCGCCAGCTCCTCGTCGGGGCTTTGGTTGAATACGCAGTATTTT. The encoded protein is CASSSSGLWLNTQYF.

The chain is built from TRBV5-5 and TRBJ2-5; 9 bases align to TRBD2. From germline, CDR1 is SGHKS and CDR2 YYEKEE (reference sequence). The CDR3 is 14 residues long. J lost 5 bases, V lost 3 bases, and 5 bases had no gene match. This chain's CDR3 is CASSSGLARETQYF. In DNA, the CDR3 is TGTGCCAGCAGCTCCGGACTAGCGAGGGAGACCCAGTACTTC.

This clonotype was seen more than once but under ten times. CDR3: CASSLVGLAGGSYNEQFF. CDR3 DNA sequence: TGCGCCAGCAGCTTGGTGGGACTAGCGGGAGGATCCTACAATGAGCAGTTCTTC. The chain has TRBV5-1 and TRBJ2-1; TRBD2 matches 15 bases. The CDR3 is made up of 18 amino acids. Germline V gives CDR1 SGHRS, CDR2 YFSETQ. V shed 0 bases and J 1 base; nucleotides not matched to a gene: 2.

The chain combines TRBV5-1 with TRBJ2-3; possibly TRBD1 or TRBD2 for D (6 bases each). V was trimmed by 5 bases and J by 1 base, leaving 20 bases between them. Looked up from germline, CDR1 is SGHRS and CDR2 is YFSETQ. The CDR3 length is 17 residues. The CDR3 nucleotides are TGCGCCAGCAGGAGGGGGGACGTCGGGCCCCGCACAGATACGCAGTATTTT. Encoded protein: CASRRGDVGPRTDTQYF. The variable domain in full, with the rest retrieved from reference TRBV5-1 and TRBJ2-3, is KAGVTQTPRYLIKTRGQQVTLSCSPISGHRSVSWYQQTPGQGLQFLFEYFSETQRNKGNFPGRFSGRQFSNSRSEMNVSTLELGDSALYLCASRRGDVGPRTDTQYFGPGTRLTVL.

This chain joins TRBV20-1 and TRBJ1-2; D uncertain. CDR1 and CDR2 (germline): DFQATT, SNEGSKA (reference sequence). The ends were cut back, 0 bases at V and 5 bases at J, with 13 bases in the middle. The length of the CDR3 is 14 residues. The CDR3 here is CSARDPISLYGYTF. The DNA of the CDR3 is TGCAGTGCTAGAGATCCCATCTCCCTTTATGGCTACACCTTC.

The chain combines TRBV6-1 with TRBJ1-4; tentatively, D is TRBD1 (5 bases). Germline CDR1 MNHNS, CDR2 SASEGT. The CDR3 has 14 amino acids. Trimming left V 6 bases short and J 5 bases short, with 13 bases between. CDR3 DNA: TGTGCCAGCAGGGAGACAGCGATGAATGAAAAACTGTTTTTT. This encodes CASRETAMNEKLFF.

This clonotype came up a few times. The genes are TRBV27 and TRBJ2-2; 8 nucleotides line up with TRBD2. The CDR3 has 18 residues. V dropped 3 bases and J dropped 3; count of bases not matched to a gene: 12. Per the germline V gene, CDR1 is MNHEY and CDR2 is SMNVEV (reference sequence). CDR3 in amino acids: CASSFGGPGAGDTGELFF. CDR3 in DNA: TGTGCCAGCAGTTTCGGGGGGCCGGGAGCGGGGGACACCGGGGAGCTGTTTTTT.

This clonotype was seen a handful of times. The chain links TRBV20-1 to TRBJ2-6; 8 bases are shared with TRBD2. Germline CDR1 is DFQATT and CDR2 is SNEGSKA (reference sequence). V lost 1 base and J lost 0; bases outside the gene matches: 8. The CDR3 has 18 residues. The CDR3 nucleotides read TGCAGTGCTAGAGGCGGGAGGCTCGGAAGCTCTGGGGCCAACGTCCTGACTTTC. It translates to CSARGGRLGSSGANVLTF.

Only a few counts were recorded for this clonotype. The J gene is TRBJ2-7, the V gene TRBV4-2; 8 bases match TRBD1. CDR1 LGHNA and CDR2 YNFKEQ come from the germline V gene. Losses at the gene ends were 1 base for V and 4 bases for J; bases not matched to a gene: 6. There are 15 residues in the CDR3. The CDR3 sequence is CASSQGGTGTYEQYF. The DNA of the CDR3 is TGTGCCAGCAGCCAAGGGGGGACAGGTACTTACGAGCAGTACTTC.

This clonotype was counted ten times or more. The chain has TRBV12-3 or TRBV12-4 and TRBJ2-5; 12 nucleotides align to TRBD2. CDR3 length equals 15 residues. With V trimmed by 6 bases and J by 2 bases, 4 bases remained unmatched. The CDR3 sequence is CASSPGLAGQETQYF. CDR3 nucleotide sequence: TGTGCCAGCAGCCCTGGACTAGCGGGACAAGAGACCCAGTACTTC.

This clonotype showed up just a few times. The chain recombines TRBV6-2 or TRBV6-3 with TRBJ1-1; possible D gene TRBD1, 6 bases. The CDR3 totals 17 residues. V was clipped by 2 bases and J by 4 bases, with 20 bases between them. Germline lookup yields CDR1 MNHEY and CDR2 SVGEGT. The CDR3 here is CASSYTVPGAEGTEAFF. For the CDR3, the DNA is TGTGCCAGCAGTTACACCGTACCGGGGGCCGAGGGCACTGAAGCTTTCTTT.

This clonotype appeared a few times. The chain uses TRBV5-1 and TRBJ2-2; TRBD1 is a possible D gene (7 bases). The CDR3 is made up of 17 amino acids. Germline CDR1 is SGHRS and CDR2 is YFSETQ. Trimming pared 1 base from V and 0 bases from J, leaving 13 bases between. The CDR3 protein is CASSLRRDSTNTGELFF. The CDR3 nucleotides are TGCGCCAGCAGCTTGCGGCGGGACAGTACGAACACCGGGGAGCTGTTTTTT. The full variable domain, in which reference TRBV5-1 and TRBJ2-2 provide the parts outside the CDR3, is KAGVTQTPRYLIKTRGQQVTLSCSPISGHRSVSWYQQTPGQGLQFLFEYFSETQRNKGNFPGRFSGRQFSNSRSEMNVSTLELGDSALYLCASSLRRDSTNTGELFFGEGSRLTVL.